Included here is one T cell receptor beta chain sequence, with context. The antigen remains unidentified. The V end lost 5 bases, the J end lost 8 bases, and 16 bases lay between the germline ends. Germline lookup yields CDR1 LNHNV and CDR2 YYDKDF (reference sequence). The CDR3 loop spans 14 amino acids. The source of the sample is a study of CD8 T cells in Susac syndrome. Broader study findings: The relatively small number of individuals in the TCR sequencing and HLA analysis was acknowledged by the study.

Random hexamers primed reverse transcription of roughly 0.45 to 1 ug RNA. The TCR beta CDR3 was amplified by immunoSEQ multiplex PCR across 54 Vbeta, 13 Jbeta. One entry per CDR3 protein, called by TCRdb with MiXCR from the immunoSEQ multiplex PCR reads. The sample carries some 140,000 distinct CDR3 sequences, over 80% recorded once. Negative isolation was used for CD8+ and CD4+ T cells and FACS enrichment for TEMRA cells. Sequenced: CD8+ T cells from PBMCs. This TCR came from a human donor with multiple sclerosis. This chain uses TRBV15 with TRBJ2-1; D possibly uses TRBD1 or TRBD2 (7 bases each). The CDR3 nucleotides are TGTGCCACCAGCCGACAGGGAGGGGGGGATGAGCAGTTCTTC. The encoded protein is CATSRQGGGDEQFF. Based on the CDR3 plus reference TRBV15 and TRBJ2-1, the full variable domain is DAMVIQNPRYQVTQFGKPVTLSCSQTLNHNVMYWYQQKSSQAPKLLFHYYDKDFNNEADTPDNFQSRRPNTSFCFLDIRSPGLGDTAMYLCATSRQGGGDEQFFGPGTRLTVL.